This passage covers 32 T cell receptor beta chains from one sample sequenced in a study of blood T cell repertoires in COVID-19. Clones were sequenced by immunoSEQ multiplex PCR, and TCRdb holds only the in-frame ones, with some missing. The sample has hundreds of thousands of clones; 88% are singletons. The sample comprised PBMCs or T cells enriched from blood (not recorded which). Receptor source: a middle-aged woman with acute COVID-19.

V gene TRBV2 combines with J gene TRBJ2-1; TRBD2 matches at 8 bases. The ends lost 5 bases at V and 5 bases at J; junction bases unmatched: 11. CDR1 SNHLY and CDR2 FYNNEI come from the germline V gene. The CDR3 has 16 residues. In nucleotides, the CDR3 is TGTGCCAGCAGTCGGGAGGCGGGGGGCCTGAACAATGAGCAGTTCTTC. This sequence encodes CASSREAGGLNNEQFF.

This chain uses TRBV10-1 with TRBJ2-7, with a possible D match to TRBD2 (5 bases). The ends were cut back, 4 bases at V and 5 bases at J, with 12 bases in the middle. There are 13 residues in the CDR3. Germline lookup yields CDR1 WNHNN and CDR2 SYGVQD (reference sequence). DNA for the CDR3: TGCGCCAGCAGTGGAGGGTCGAAGAACGAGCAGTACTTC. Encoded protein: CASSGGSKNEQYF.

This clone came up once. The V gene is TRBV5-6, the J gene TRBJ1-1; 7 nucleotides align to TRBD1. Unmatched junction bases numbered 7, after V lost 4 bases and J lost 4 bases. Germline CDR1 reads SGHDT; CDR2 reads YYEEEE. CDR3 length: 14 residues. CDR3 DNA: TGTGCCAGCAGCCAGGGACAGTTGTTCACTGAAGCTTTCTTT. It yields the protein CASSQGQLFTEAFF.

This sequence joins TRBV24-1 and TRBJ1-2, with 7 bases aligning to TRBD1. Trimming removed 3 bases from V and 7 bases from J; junction bases left unmatched: 10. The CDR3 is 15 amino acids. Germline assignment: CDR1 KGHDR and CDR2 SFDVKD. The CDR3 sequence: CATSDPGTAIGGYTF. The CDR3 coding sequence is TGTGCCACCAGTGATCCTGGGACAGCCATTGGTGGCTACACCTTC.

The chain is built from TRBV5-1 and TRBJ1-2; D not resolved. The CDR3 has 11 amino acids. Germline V CDR1 and CDR2: SGHRS, YFSETQ. The V gene lost 5 bases and the J gene lost 8 bases, with 10 bases spanning the gap. The CDR3 DNA is TGCGCCAGCAGAGGAGGATGGGGCTACACCTTC. Translated, it gives CASRGGWGYTF.

The rearrangement uses TRBV5-1 and TRBJ1-2, with TRBD1 as a possible D gene (5 bases). V was cut by 2 bases and J by 4 bases, with 9 bases left in between. CDR1 and CDR2 (germline): SGHRS, YFSETQ. CDR3 length: 13 residues. The CDR3 coding sequence is TGCGCCAGCAGCTTACAGGACCCCTATGGCTACACCTTC. Translation: CASSLQDPYGYTF. The full variable domain, its missing parts supplied by reference TRBV5-1 and TRBJ1-2, is KAGVTQTPRYLIKTRGQQVTLSCSPISGHRSVSWYQQTPGQGLQFLFEYFSETQRNKGNFPGRFSGRQFSNSRSEMNVSTLELGDSALYLCASSLQDPYGYTFGSGTRLTVV.

The genes are TRBV21-1 and TRBJ2-3; whether TRBD2, the table's D call, matches the DNA was not checked. TRBV21-1 is a known pseudogene. This CDR3 is 9 amino acids long. The CDR3 nucleotides are TGTGCCCTCACAGATACGCAGTATTTT. Its translation: CALTDTQYF.

This clone was seen a few times. The chain employs TRBV5-5 and TRBJ1-4, with no clear D. The CDR3 sequence is 15 residues long. V was trimmed by 1 base and J by 0 bases, leaving 7 bases between them. The germline CDR1 and CDR2 sequences are SGHKS and YYEKEE (reference sequence). The CDR3 DNA sequence: TGTGCCAGCAGCTTGAACACCCCAACTAATGAAAAACTGTTTTTT. Translating it yields CASSLNTPTNEKLFF.

The chain is built from TRBV9 and TRBJ2-3, with D perhaps matching TRBD2 (6 bases). The CDR3 has 15 residues. In germline, CDR1 is SGDLS, CDR2 YYNGEE. The ends were cut back, 1 base at V and 0 bases at J, with 9 bases in the middle. CDR3 nucleotides: TGTGCCAGCAGCGTATACGGGACTAGCACAGATACGCAGTATTTT. Its protein is CASSVYGTSTDTQYF.

This clone was counted a single time. The chain uses TRBV12-3 or TRBV12-4 and TRBJ1-6, with no clear D. The length of the CDR3 is 12 residues. The ends were cut back, 6 bases at V and 5 bases at J, with 5 bases in the middle. CDR3 nucleotides: TGTGCCAGCAGCCTCCATAATTCACCCCTCCACTTT. Amino acid sequence: CASSLHNSPLHF.

The chain carries TRBV6-1 and TRBJ1-6; TRBD1 matches at 8 bases. CDR3 length: 17 residues. The V gene end was trimmed by 4 bases and the J gene end by 3 bases; junction bases not matched to a gene: 8. In germline, CDR1 is MNHNS, CDR2 SASEGT. The CDR3, as DNA: TGTGCCAGCAGTGGAGGACAGGGCGAGAACTATAATTCACCCCTCCACTTT. Translation gives CASSGGQGENYNSPLHF.

The rearrangement uses TRBV7-6 and TRBJ1-1; 8 nucleotides line up with TRBD1. Germline V CDR1 and CDR2: SGHVS, FNYEAQ. CDR3 length: 16 residues. V lost 1 base to trimming and J lost 0 bases; unmatched junction nucleotides: 4. The CDR3 region has the DNA TGTGCCAGCAGCTTAGGGACAGGGTCTATGAACACTGAAGCTTTCTTT. It is translated as CASSLGTGSMNTEAFF.

The chain links TRBV12-5 to TRBJ2-7; 10 bases are shared with TRBD1. The germline V gene has CDR1 LGHNT and CDR2 FRNRAP. J gave up 3 bases and V 5 bases, and 4 bases lay outside the gene matches. This CDR3 contains 14 residues. DNA of the CDR3: TGTGCTAGTGGTGCGGGGACAGGGGTCTACGAGCAGTACTTC. It translates to CASGAGTGVYEQYF.

The V call is TRBV3-1 (or the pseudogene TRBV3-2), the J call TRBJ2-3; 13 bases are a match to TRBD2. V lost 6 bases and J lost 8; bases outside the gene matches: 11. Germline V CDR1 and CDR2: LGHDT, YNNKEL (reference sequence). This CDR3 contains 16 residues. CDR3 sequence reads: CASSRSGLAGEATQYF. For the CDR3, the DNA is TGTGCCAGCAGTCGGTCCGGACTAGCGGGGGAGGCTACGCAGTATTTT.

The V call is TRBV2, the J call TRBJ1-2; TRBD1 aligns across 8 bases. The CDR3 contains 14 residues. The junction had 9 bases not matched to a gene; V was cut back by 5 bases and J by 7 bases. Germline V gene data show CDR1 as SNHLY and CDR2 as FYNNEI. CDR3 in amino acids: CASSKLPRGLGYTF. CDR3 DNA sequence: TGTGCCAGCAGTAAACTTCCCAGGGGGCTTGGCTACACCTTC.

The chain employs TRBV15 and TRBJ2-7; D gene ambiguous. The CDR3 spans 12 residues. Germline V lookup: CDR1 LNHNV, CDR2 YYDKDF (reference sequence). Trimming removed 8 bases at V and 6 bases at J, with 14 bases between. CDR3 sequence reads: CATLLPSGEQYF. The CDR3 nucleotides read TGTGCCACCTTACTGCCCTCTGGCGAGCAGTACTTC. The full variable domain, its missing parts supplied by reference TRBV15 and TRBJ2-7, is DAMVIQNPRYQVTQFGKPVTLSCSQTLNHNVMYWYQQKSSQAPKLLFHYYDKDFNNEADTPDNFQSRRPNTSFCFLDIRSPGLGDTAMYLCATLLPSGEQYFGPGTRLTVT.

The chain is built from TRBV6-2 or TRBV6-3 and TRBJ2-2, with 10 bases lining up with TRBD1. The CDR3 loop spans 16 amino acids. Per the germline V gene, CDR1 is MNHEY and CDR2 is SVGEGT. The V gene end was trimmed by 5 bases and the J gene end by 4 bases; junction bases not matched to a gene: 7. The CDR3 DNA is TGTGCCAGCAGTAACCGGGACAGGGGAAGCACCGGGGAGCTGTTTTTT. Encoded protein: CASSNRDRGSTGELFF.

The chain recombines TRBV24-1 with TRBJ2-1, with a possible D match to TRBD1 (5 bases). The V gene's germline CDR1 is KGHDR and CDR2 SFDVKD. The CDR3 consists of 16 residues. Trimming shortened V by 5 bases and J by 6 bases, and 19 bases separated the two germline ends. CDR3 coding DNA: TGTGCCACCAGTGGCGTGGGCCCAAGGGGCGGCAATGAGCAGTTCTTC. Residues: CATSGVGPRGGNEQFF.

The chain carries TRBV5-1 and TRBJ2-7; 8 bases agree with TRBD2. CDR3 length: 15 amino acids. Germline V gene data show CDR1 as SGHRS and CDR2 as YFSETQ. V was pared by 4 bases and J by 4 bases, with 10 bases of the junction left unmatched. The CDR3 DNA reads TGCGCCAGCAGCCCAGGACCGGGGGGGGCTTACGAGCAGTACTTC. Protein sequence: CASSPGPGGAYEQYF.

This clone was detected ten times or more. The chain joins TRBV7-9 to TRBJ2-1, with D possibly TRBD1 on 5 matching bases. CDR3 length: 15 residues. Germline assignment: CDR1 SEHNR and CDR2 FQNEAQ (reference sequence). With 0 bases removed from V and 5 bases from J, the gap between germline ends came to 11 bases. For the CDR3, the DNA is TGTGCCAGCAGCTTAGCGTTCAGGGAACACAATGAGCAGTTCTTC. Its protein is CASSLAFREHNEQFF. The variable domain in full, completed from reference TRBV7-9 and TRBJ2-1, reads DTGVSQNPRHKITKRGQNVTFRCDPISEHNRLYWYRQTLGQGPEFLTYFQNEAQLEKSRLLSDRFSAERPKGSFSTLEIQRTEQGDSAMYLCASSLAFREHNEQFFGPGTRLTVL.

The gene calls are TRBV12-3 or TRBV12-4 and TRBJ2-4; 9 bases match TRBD1. The CDR3 totals 12 residues. The V gene end was trimmed by 8 bases and the J gene end by 5 bases; junction bases not matched to a gene: 1. In DNA, the CDR3 is TGTGCCAGCCGGGACAGGGAAAACATTCAGTACTTC. Its translation is CASRDRENIQYF.

The J gene is TRBJ2-3, the V gene TRBV24-1; TRBD1 matches 9 bases. The V and J ends lost 3 bases and 4 bases, in that order; junction bases with no gene match: 10. The CDR3 spans 17 residues. Germline CDR1 reads KGHDR; CDR2 reads SFDVKD. CDR3 DNA sequence: TGTGCCACCAGTGATGTTTCCGGGACAGGGACCGCAGATACGCAGTATTTT. Its protein is CATSDVSGTGTADTQYF.

The V and J genes are TRBV27 and TRBJ2-5; the match to TRBD1 covers 7 bases. There are 16 residues in the CDR3. CDR1 and CDR2 (germline): MNHEY, SMNVEV (reference sequence). V trimming: 0 bases; J trimming: 5 bases; junction bases outside the gene matches: 9. CDR3 residues: CASSLSSATRGETQYF. The CDR3 nucleotides read TGTGCCAGCAGTTTATCTAGCGCTACCAGGGGGGAGACCCAGTACTTC.

This chain joins TRBV4-1 and TRBJ1-1, with D uncertain. This CDR3 comprises 13 residues. Germline lookup yields CDR1 MGHRA and CDR2 YSYEKL. V was clipped by 3 bases and J by 4 bases, with 9 bases between them. The CDR3 sequence: CASSHRPPTEAFF. Here the CDR3 DNA reads TGCGCCAGCAGCCACAGGCCCCCCACTGAAGCTTTCTTT.

The chain uses TRBV18 and TRBJ2-1; D ambiguous. The ends were cut back, 2 bases at V and 5 bases at J, with 7 bases in the middle. CDR1 is KGHSH and CDR2 is LQKENI in the germline V gene. The CDR3 covers 13 residues. The CDR3 nucleotides read TGTGCCAGCTCACCAGGGCAGAACAATGAGCAGTTCTTC. It encodes CASSPGQNNEQFF.

This chain connects TRBV2 to TRBJ1-2; D ambiguous. The CDR3 sequence is 13 residues long. CDR1 is SNHLY, CDR2 FYNNEI, per germline. The ends were cut back, 2 bases at V and 5 bases at J, with 9 bases in the middle. This CDR3 reads CASSERGWYGYTF. In DNA, the CDR3 is TGTGCCAGCAGTGAACGGGGTTGGTATGGCTACACCTTC.

This clone occurred many times. The chain has TRBV4-1 and TRBJ1-5, with D possibly matching TRBD1 (6 bases). The V and J ends lost 1 base and 4 bases respectively, with 8 bases between them. Germline values: CDR1 MGHRA, CDR2 YSYEKL. The length of the CDR3 is 14 residues. In DNA form, the CDR3 reads TGCGCCAGCAGCCAAGCAGGGGAGAATCAGCCCCAGCATTTT. Translated, it gives CASSQAGENQPQHF.

The rearrangement links TRBV7-2 to TRBJ2-3, with D hard to call. The CDR3 is 12 amino acids. Trimming took 4 bases from V and 6 from J, leaving 8 bases between them. Germline-derived CDR1 and CDR2 are SGHTA and FQGNSA. The DNA for the CDR3 is TGTGCCAGCAGCTCCGTTCAGGATACGCAGTATTTT. It encodes CASSSVQDTQYF. The full variable domain, with the rest looked up from reference TRBV7-2 and TRBJ2-3, is GAGVSQSPSNKVTEKGKDVELRCDPISGHTALYWYRQSLGQGLEFLIYFQGNSAPDKSGLPSDRFSAERTGGSVSTLTIQRTQQEDSAVYLCASSSVQDTQYFGPGTRLTVL.

This sequence joins TRBV11-2 and TRBJ2-3, with 11 bases fitting TRBD2. Unmatched junction bases numbered 6, after V lost 1 base and J lost 3 bases. Germline CDR1 and CDR2: SGHAT and FQNNGV. The CDR3 sequence is 17 residues long. CDR3 sequence reads: CASSLARLAGKTDTQYF. CDR3 DNA sequence: TGTGCCAGCAGCTTAGCCCGACTAGCGGGGAAGACAGATACGCAGTATTTT.

The rearrangement uses TRBV5-1 and TRBJ2-5; TRBD2 matches at 14 bases. Trimming cost V 4 bases and J 5 bases; bases outside gene matches: 7. Germline loops: CDR1 SGHRS, CDR2 YFSETQ. The CDR3 covers 16 residues. CDR3 residues: CASSRGLAGAEETQYF. In nucleotides, the CDR3 is TGCGCCAGCAGCCGGGGACTAGCGGGGGCCGAGGAGACCCAGTACTTC.

The rearrangement joins TRBV5-1 to TRBJ1-5, with 10 bases lining up with TRBD1. CDR1 is SGHRS and CDR2 is YFSETQ in the germline V gene. This CDR3 is built from 15 residues. The junction had 4 bases not matched to a gene; V was cut back by 1 base and J by 6 bases. CDR3 coding DNA: TGCGCCAGCAGCTTGTGGGACAGGGGAGGTCAGCCCCAGCATTTT. It translates to CASSLWDRGGQPQHF.

This clone was observed a single time. This chain joins TRBV7-9 and TRBJ2-5; TRBD1 agrees at 7 bases. CDR1 SEHNR and CDR2 FQNEAQ come from the germline V gene (reference sequence). The junction had 8 bases not matched to a gene; V was cut back by 5 bases and J by 5 bases. The CDR3 runs to 14 residues. The CDR3: CASSERQGSETQYF. In DNA, the CDR3 is TGTGCCAGCAGCGAAAGACAGGGTTCCGAGACCCAGTACTTC.